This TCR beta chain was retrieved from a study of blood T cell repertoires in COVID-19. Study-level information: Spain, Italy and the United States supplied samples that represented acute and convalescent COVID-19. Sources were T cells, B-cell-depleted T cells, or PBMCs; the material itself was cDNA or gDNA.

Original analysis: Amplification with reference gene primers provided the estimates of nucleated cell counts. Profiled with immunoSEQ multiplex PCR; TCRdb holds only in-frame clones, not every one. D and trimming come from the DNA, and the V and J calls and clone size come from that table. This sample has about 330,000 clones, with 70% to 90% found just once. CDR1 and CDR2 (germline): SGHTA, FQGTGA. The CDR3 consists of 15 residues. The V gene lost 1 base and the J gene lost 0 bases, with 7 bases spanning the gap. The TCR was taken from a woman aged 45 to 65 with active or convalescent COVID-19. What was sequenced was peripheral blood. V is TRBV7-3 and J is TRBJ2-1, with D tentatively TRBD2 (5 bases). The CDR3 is CASSLIGSSYNEQFF. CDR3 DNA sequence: TGTGCCAGCAGCTTAATTGGGAGCTCCTACAATGAGCAGTTCTTC.